This T cell receptor (beta chain) was obtained from a study of T cells in Graves' hyperthyroidism and ophthalmopathy. CDR1 is MDHEN, CDR2 SYDVKM, per germline. With 7 bases clipped from V and 3 bases from J, the junction kept 11 bases outside the gene matches. CDR3 length: 17 amino acids. TCR beta CDR3 region amplification was performed from RNA transcripts. The primer set for the first-round RT-PCR of the TCR CDR3 was HTBI. Via MiXCR, TCRdb re-called the multiplex PCR reads, giving one row per CDR3 protein. The sample holds 450,000 to 700,000 distinct CDR3 sequences, about 43% seen once. Only a few counts were recorded for this clonotype.

The specimen sequenced was peripheral blood or thyroid tissue (not recorded which). The receptor's source is an adult woman with Graves' disease, either hyperthyroidism or ophthalmopathy (not recorded which). The genes are TRBV28 and TRBJ2-6; TRBD1 aligns across 8 bases. CDR3 amino acids: CASTPDQGAFGANVLTF. The CDR3 DNA is TGTGCCAGCACCCCTGACCAGGGGGCGTTTGGGGCCAACGTCCTGACTTTC. Together with reference TRBV28 and TRBJ2-6, the CDR3 gives the full variable domain: DVKVTQSSRYLVKRTGEKVFLECVQDMDHENMFWYRQDPGLGLRLIYFSYDVKMKEKGDIPEGYSVSREKKERFSLILESASTNQTSMYLCASTPDQGAFGANVLTFGAGSRLTVL.